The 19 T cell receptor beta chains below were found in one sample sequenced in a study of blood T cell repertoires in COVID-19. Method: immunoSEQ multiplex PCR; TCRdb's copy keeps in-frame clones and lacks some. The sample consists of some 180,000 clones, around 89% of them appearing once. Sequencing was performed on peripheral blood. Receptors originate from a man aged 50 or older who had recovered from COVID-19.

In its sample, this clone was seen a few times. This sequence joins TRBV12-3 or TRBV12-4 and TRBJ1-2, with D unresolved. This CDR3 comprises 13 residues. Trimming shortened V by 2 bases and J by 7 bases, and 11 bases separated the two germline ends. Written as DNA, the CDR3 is TGTGCCAGCAGTTTACTGCGGGAGTCTGGCTACACCTTC. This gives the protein CASSLLRESGYTF.

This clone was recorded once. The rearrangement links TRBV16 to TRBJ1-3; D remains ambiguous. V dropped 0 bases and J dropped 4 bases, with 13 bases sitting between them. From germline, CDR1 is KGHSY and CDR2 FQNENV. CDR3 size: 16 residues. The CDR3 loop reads CASSQSVGVVGNTIYF. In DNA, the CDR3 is TGTGCCAGCAGCCAATCGGTCGGGGTCGTCGGAAACACCATATATTTT.

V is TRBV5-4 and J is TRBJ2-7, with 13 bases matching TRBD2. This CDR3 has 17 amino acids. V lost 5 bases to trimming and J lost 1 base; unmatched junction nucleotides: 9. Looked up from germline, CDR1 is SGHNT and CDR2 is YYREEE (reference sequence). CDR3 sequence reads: CASSPTWTSGGSYEQYF. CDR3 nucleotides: TGTGCCAGCAGTCCCACCTGGACTAGCGGGGGTTCCTACGAGCAGTACTTC.

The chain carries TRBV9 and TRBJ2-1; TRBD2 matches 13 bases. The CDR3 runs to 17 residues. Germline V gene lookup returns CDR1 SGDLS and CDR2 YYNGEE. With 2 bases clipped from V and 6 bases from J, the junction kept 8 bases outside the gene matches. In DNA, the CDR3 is TGTGCCAGCAGCGTCGGGACTAGCGGGGACCTTTTCAATGAGCAGTTCTTC. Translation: CASSVGTSGDLFNEQFF.

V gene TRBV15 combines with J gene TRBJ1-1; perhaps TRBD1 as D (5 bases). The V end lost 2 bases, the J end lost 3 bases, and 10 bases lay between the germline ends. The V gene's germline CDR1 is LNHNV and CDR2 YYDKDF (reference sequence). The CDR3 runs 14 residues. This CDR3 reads CATSRSGQYTEAFF. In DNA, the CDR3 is TGTGCCACCAGCAGATCAGGGCAGTACACTGAAGCTTTCTTT.

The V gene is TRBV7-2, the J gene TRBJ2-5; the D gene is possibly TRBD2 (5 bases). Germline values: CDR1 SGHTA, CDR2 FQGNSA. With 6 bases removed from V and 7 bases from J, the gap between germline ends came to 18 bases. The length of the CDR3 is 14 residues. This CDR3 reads CASRAKEDHGTQYF. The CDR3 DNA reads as TGTGCCAGCAGAGCGAAGGAGGACCACGGGACCCAGTACTTC.

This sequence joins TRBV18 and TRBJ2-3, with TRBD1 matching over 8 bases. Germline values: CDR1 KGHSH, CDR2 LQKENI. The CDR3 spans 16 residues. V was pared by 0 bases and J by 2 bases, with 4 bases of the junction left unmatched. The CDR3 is CASSPPKQGVTDTQYF. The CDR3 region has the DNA TGTGCCAGCTCACCACCTAAACAGGGGGTCACAGATACGCAGTATTTT.

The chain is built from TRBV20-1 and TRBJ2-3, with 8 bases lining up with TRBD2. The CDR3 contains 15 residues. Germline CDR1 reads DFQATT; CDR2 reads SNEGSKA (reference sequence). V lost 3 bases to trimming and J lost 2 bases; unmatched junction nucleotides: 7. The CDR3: CSASLLAGTTDTQYF. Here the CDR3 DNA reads TGCAGTGCTAGTTTGTTAGCGGGAACCACAGATACGCAGTATTTT.

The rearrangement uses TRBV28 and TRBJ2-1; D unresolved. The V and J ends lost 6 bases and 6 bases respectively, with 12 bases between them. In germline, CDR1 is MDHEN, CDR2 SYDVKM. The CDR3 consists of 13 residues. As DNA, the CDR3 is TGTGCCAGCAGCTGGGCAAACGTCAATGAGCAGTTCTTC. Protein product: CASSWANVNEQFF.

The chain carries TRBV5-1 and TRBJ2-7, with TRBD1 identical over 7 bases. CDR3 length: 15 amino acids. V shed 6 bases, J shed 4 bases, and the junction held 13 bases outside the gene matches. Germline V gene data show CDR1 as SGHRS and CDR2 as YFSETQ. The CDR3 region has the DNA TGCGCCAGCAAATACTTAGGGGACAGCTCGTACGAGCAGTACTTC. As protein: CASKYLGDSSYEQYF.

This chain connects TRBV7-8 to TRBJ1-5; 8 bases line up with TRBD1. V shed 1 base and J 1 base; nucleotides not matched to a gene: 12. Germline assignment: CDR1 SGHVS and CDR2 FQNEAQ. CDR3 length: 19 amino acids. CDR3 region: CASSLVGQGAGWSNQPQHF. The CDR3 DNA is TGTGCCAGCAGCTTAGTCGGGCAGGGGGCCGGTTGGAGCAATCAGCCCCAGCATTTT.

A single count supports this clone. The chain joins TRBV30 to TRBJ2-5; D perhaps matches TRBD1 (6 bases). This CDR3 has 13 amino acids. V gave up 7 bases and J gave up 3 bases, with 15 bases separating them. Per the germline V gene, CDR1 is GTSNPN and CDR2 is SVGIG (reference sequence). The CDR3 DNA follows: TGTGCCTTGAGAGGGGGATTGAAAGAGACCCAGTACTTC. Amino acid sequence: CALRGGLKETQYF.

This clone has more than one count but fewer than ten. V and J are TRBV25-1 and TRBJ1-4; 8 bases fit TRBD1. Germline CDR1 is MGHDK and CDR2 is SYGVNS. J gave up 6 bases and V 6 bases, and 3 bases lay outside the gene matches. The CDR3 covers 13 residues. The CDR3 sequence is CASSKTGDEKLFF. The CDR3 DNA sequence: TGTGCCAGCAGCAAGACAGGGGATGAAAAACTGTTTTTT.

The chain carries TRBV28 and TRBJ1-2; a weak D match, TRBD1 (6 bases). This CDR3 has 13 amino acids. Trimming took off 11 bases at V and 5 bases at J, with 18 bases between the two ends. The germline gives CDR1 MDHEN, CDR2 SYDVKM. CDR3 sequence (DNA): TGTGCCTCCCAATGGGGGGGGCGGTATGGCTACACCTTC. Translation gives CASQWGGRYGYTF.

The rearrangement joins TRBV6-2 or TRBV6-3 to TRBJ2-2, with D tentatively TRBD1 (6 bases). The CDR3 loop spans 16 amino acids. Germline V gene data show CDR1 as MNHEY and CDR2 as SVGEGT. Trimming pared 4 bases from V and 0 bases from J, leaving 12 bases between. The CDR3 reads CASSLQGVSNTGELFF. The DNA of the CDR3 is TGTGCCAGCAGTTTACAGGGTGTATCGAACACCGGGGAGCTGTTTTTT.

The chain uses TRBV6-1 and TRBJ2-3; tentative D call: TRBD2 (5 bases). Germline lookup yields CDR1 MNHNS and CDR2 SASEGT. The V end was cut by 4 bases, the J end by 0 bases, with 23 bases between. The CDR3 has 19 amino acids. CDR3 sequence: CASSGRTRRGVGSTDTQYF. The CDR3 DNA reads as TGTGCCAGCAGTGGTAGGACCCGCCGGGGTGTCGGTAGCACAGATACGCAGTATTTT.

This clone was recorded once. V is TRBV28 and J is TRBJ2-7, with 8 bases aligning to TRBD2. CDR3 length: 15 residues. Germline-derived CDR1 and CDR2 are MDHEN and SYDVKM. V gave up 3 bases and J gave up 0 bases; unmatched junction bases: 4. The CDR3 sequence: CASSFGRGGSYEQYF. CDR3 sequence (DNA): TGTGCCAGCAGTTTCGGGAGGGGAGGCTCCTACGAGCAGTACTTC.

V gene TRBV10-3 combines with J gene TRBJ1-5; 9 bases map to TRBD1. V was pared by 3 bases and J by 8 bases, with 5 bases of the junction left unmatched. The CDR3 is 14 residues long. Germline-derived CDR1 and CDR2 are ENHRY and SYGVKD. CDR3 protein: CAISELDRGEPQHF. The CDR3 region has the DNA TGTGCCATCAGTGAACTGGACAGGGGTGAGCCCCAGCATTTT.

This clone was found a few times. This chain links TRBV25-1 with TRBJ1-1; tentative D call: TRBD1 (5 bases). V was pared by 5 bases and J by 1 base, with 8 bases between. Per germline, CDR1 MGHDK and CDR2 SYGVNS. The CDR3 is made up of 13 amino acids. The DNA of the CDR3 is TGTGCCAGCAGTTATACAGGGAACACTGAAGCTTTCTTT. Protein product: CASSYTGNTEAFF.